This T cell receptor (beta chain) is from a study of T cell changes during pregnancy in multiple sclerosis. V lost 0 bases, J lost 6 bases, and 4 bases stayed unmatched. The CDR3 runs 16 residues. Germline CDR1 is KGHSH and CDR2 is LQKENI. Profiled with immunoSEQ multiplex PCR; TCRdb holds only in-frame clones, not every one. The sample has some 110,000 clones, about 90% seen once; the top ten hold 1.6%. This clonotype originated in a female donor with multiple sclerosis, enrolled in a pregnancy study. The rearrangement joins TRBV18 to TRBJ2-2, with TRBD2 identical over 10 bases. Specimen: peripheral blood, collected before pregnancy. The DNA for the CDR3 is TGTGCCAGCTCACCACCAGGGCTAGCGGGAGCCGGGGAGCTGTTTTTT. This sequence encodes CASSPPGLAGAGELFF.